Listed below are T cell receptor beta chains from one sample, sequenced in a study of T cell responses to AZD1222 COVID-19 vaccine. TCRdb's copy holds only in-frame clones and misses some; the assay was immunoSEQ multiplex PCR. Of under 200,000 clones listed, about 90% are singletons. Sequenced here: peripheral blood, sampled 28 days after the second AZD1222 dose. The receptor source for this set is an adult who received the AZD1222 COVID-19 vaccine. Each CDR3 is given with its conserved first and last residue. D genes are given only for firm matches.

j_call v_call d_call cdr3_nt cdr3_aa
TRBJ1-1 TRBV18 NA TGTGCCAGCTCACCACCGGGAGGGGCGTTGAACACTGAAGCTTTCTTT CASSPPGGALNTEAFF
TRBJ2-5 TRBV21-1 NA TGTGCCACCCACCTAATCAGAGAGAAGACCCAGTACTTC CATHLIREKTQYF
TRBJ2-1 TRBV11-3 NA TGTGCCAGCAGCCCCGGCAGGGACCATGAGCAGTTCTTC CASSPGRDHEQFF
TRBJ1-2 TRBV3-1/TRBV3-2 NA TGTGCCAGCAGCCAAGGGGGTAGAGTAGGGATGAGTGGCTACACCTTC CASSQGGRVGMSGYTF
TRBJ1-6 TRBV27 NA TGTGCCAGCAGTTCGTCAGGGAATAATTCACCCCTCCACTTT CASSSSGNNSPLHF
TRBJ2-7 TRBV27 TRBD1 TGTGCCAGCAGTGTAGGCCGAGGGACAGTGCCCTACGAGCAGTACTTC CASSVGRGTVPYEQYF
TRBJ1-5 TRBV7-9 NA TGTGCCAGCAGCTCAACCGGGACGGCCAATCAGCCCCAGCATTTT CASSSTGTANQPQHF
TRBJ1-1 TRBV4-1 NA TGCGCCAGCAGCCCACCTCCCTCCACAGGGCGGAACGCTGAAGCTTTCTTT CASSPPPSTGRNAEAFF
TRBJ2-3 TRBV4-3 TRBD2 TGCGCCAGCAGCCAAGACAGGTGGCTAGCGGGTTCCACAGATACGCAGTATTTT CASSQDRWLAGSTDTQYF
TRBJ2-3 TRBV5-4 TRBD2 TGTGCCAGCAGCTTGGTATCGGGACTAGCGACAGATACGCAGTATTTT CASSLVSGLATDTQYF
TRBJ2-1 TRBV29-1 TRBD1 TGCAGCGTGCACATTCCGGGACAGGTCCCGCCCAATGAGCAGTTCTTC CSVHIPGQVPPNEQFF
TRBJ1-3 TRBV19 NA TGTGCCAGTAGTAACCCGGGACACCCGAGCTCTGGAAACACCATATATTTT CASSNPGHPSSGNTIYF
TRBJ2-5 TRBV4-1 NA TGCGCCAGCAGCCAAGACATAGAAGAGACCCAGTACTTC CASSQDIEETQYF
TRBJ1-2 TRBV6-6 NA TGTGCCAGCAGGGAGAGGGCCCCCTACACCTTC CASRERAPYTF
TRBJ1-4 TRBV7-9 NA TGTGCCAGCAGCTCAGAGGGGTCTAATGAAAAACTGTTTTTT CASSSEGSNEKLFF
TRBJ2-3 TRBV27 NA TGTGCCAGCAGTTTCCCCCCGGGGGAACGCACAGATACGCAGTATTTT CASSFPPGERTDTQYF